The entry below describes one T cell receptor (delta chain). What it binds is not known. It is likely a read error: a sequence one base away is far more abundant. This record belongs to a study of gammadelta T cells in human blood. TCRdb re-processed the RT-PCR reads via CATT. Among 650 or so delta-chain clones listed, roughly 59% were seen once. Regarding the study as a whole: Microbial exposure reportedly appeared to drive polyclonal expansion of innate gamma-delta T cells right after birth.

CDR3 length: 17 amino acids. Germline assignment: CDR1 GEAIGNYY and CDR2 EKD. Trimming took 7 bases from V and 0 from J; bases not matched to a gene: 12. The chain is built from TRDV2 and TRDJ1, with 11 nucleotides matching TRDD3. Material for sequencing was Vgamma9Vdelta2 gamma-delta T cells from adult blood. The TCR was taken from a human donor. Here the CDR3 DNA reads TGTGCCTGGGATATACTGGGGGATATCGCGGACACCGATAAACTCATCTTT. Encoded protein: CAWDILGDIADTDKLIF.